Listed here are 15 T cell receptor beta chains from one sample, sequenced in a study of blood T cell repertoires in COVID-19. TCRdb's table, derived via immunoSEQ multiplex PCR, lists solely in-frame clones and lacks some. The sample has approximately 210,000 clones, around 86% seen once. Sequenced sample: PBMCs or T cells enriched from blood (not recorded which). The source of these receptors is a young man in a cohort exposed to, infected with or recovered from COVID-19 (not recorded which).

The V call is TRBV19, the J call TRBJ1-5; 9 positions agree with TRBD1. Germline V CDR1 and CDR2: LNHDA, SQIVND (reference sequence). The trim removed 6 bases at V and 6 bases at J, leaving 15 bases unmatched. CDR3 length: 17 residues. The CDR3 loop is CASSSPNRDRDSQPQHF. Written as DNA, the CDR3 is TGTGCCAGTAGCAGCCCAAACCGGGACAGGGACAGTCAGCCCCAGCATTTT.

The chain employs TRBV9 and TRBJ2-3, with D tentatively TRBD2 (5 bases). The germline V and J ends were trimmed by 6 bases and 4 bases, with 15 bases remaining between them. Germline CDR1 SGDLS, CDR2 YYNGEE. The CDR3 runs 14 residues. CDR3 protein: CASTPGRRADTQYF. DNA of the CDR3: TGTGCCAGCACTCCGGGCAGGCGGGCAGATACGCAGTATTTT. Variable domain in full (rest from reference TRBV9 and TRBJ2-3): DSGVTQTPKHLITATGQRVTLRCSPRSGDLSVYWYQQSLDQGLQFLIQYYNGEERAKGNILERFSAQQFPDLHSELNLSSLELGDSALYFCASTPGRRADTQYFGPGTRLTVL.

This clone was picked up a small number of times. The V and J genes are TRBV9 and TRBJ1-2, with D possibly TRBD1 on 5 matching bases. Per germline, CDR1 SGDLS and CDR2 YYNGEE. V lost 4 bases to trimming and J lost 0 bases, with 16 bases between them. The CDR3 has 16 residues. The CDR3 sequence is CASSPQGTPTNYGYTF. The DNA for the CDR3 is TGTGCCAGCAGCCCTCAGGGCACCCCTACTAACTATGGCTACACCTTC.

The chain couples TRBV5-5 to TRBJ1-5; a possible D gene is TRBD1 (5 bases). Trimming left V 1 base short and J 3 bases short, with 8 bases between. The CDR3 length is 14 residues. Germline CDR1 and CDR2: SGHKS and YYEKEE (reference sequence). The chain's CDR3 is CASSLPGFNQPQHF. The CDR3, as DNA: TGTGCCAGCAGCTTGCCAGGGTTCAATCAGCCCCAGCATTTT. Filled out from reference TRBV5-5 and TRBJ1-5, the complete variable domain reads DAGVTQSPTHLIKTRGQQVTLRCSPISGHKSVSWYQQVLGQGPQFIFQYYEKEERGRGNFPDRFSARQFPNYSSELNVNALLLGDSALYLCASSLPGFNQPQHFGDGTRLSIL.

This rearrangement joins TRBV24-1 to TRBJ2-3; 7 nucleotides match TRBD1. Germline-derived CDR1 and CDR2 are KGHDR and SFDVKD. The CDR3 consists of 15 residues. J gave up 4 bases and V 1 base, and 4 bases lay outside the gene matches. The CDR3 is CATSDFWQGADTQYF. DNA of the CDR3: TGTGCCACCAGTGATTTTTGGCAGGGGGCAGATACGCAGTATTTT.

The chain uses TRBV19 and TRBJ2-3, with D perhaps TRBD2 (6 bases). The CDR3 runs 15 residues. Germline V gene data show CDR1 as LNHDA and CDR2 as SQIVND (reference sequence). Trimming removed 1 base from V and 3 bases from J, with 11 bases in between. As DNA, the CDR3 is TGTGCCAGTAGTATAGCGGGAGAGCGGACAGATACGCAGTATTTT. Its protein product is CASSIAGERTDTQYF.

The chain has TRBV7-2 and TRBJ2-1, with TRBD2 matching over 14 bases. CDR1 and CDR2 from the germline V gene are SGHTA and FQGNSA. Trimming removed 3 bases from V and 9 bases from J; junction bases left unmatched: 7. There are 16 residues in the CDR3. CDR3 DNA sequence: TGTGCCAGCAGCTTCGGGGGACTAGCGGGAGTCTCTGAGCAGTTCTTC. Protein sequence: CASSFGGLAGVSEQFF.

V and J are TRBV15 and TRBJ1-3; the match to TRBD1 covers 7 bases. The germline V gene encodes CDR1 LNHNV and CDR2 YYDKDF (reference sequence). J gave up 3 bases and V 0 bases, and 8 bases lay outside the gene matches. CDR3 length: 17 amino acids. The DNA of the CDR3 is TGTGCCACCAGCAGAGACTTGACAGGGATGGGTGGAAACACCATATATTTT. Protein: CATSRDLTGMGGNTIYF.

J is TRBJ2-1 and V is TRBV12-5; the D gene is possibly TRBD2 (6 bases). Germline V lookup: CDR1 LGHNT, CDR2 FRNRAP. This CDR3 region has 15 residues. Trimming stripped 7 bases from V and 4 bases from J, with 17 bases between. CDR3 DNA sequence: TGTGCTAGTGCCCGGCGGGACTCAGGGTACAATGAGCAGTTCTTC. Translation gives CASARRDSGYNEQFF.

This rearrangement joins TRBV18 to TRBJ2-2, with TRBD1 as a possible D gene (6 bases). The CDR3 consists of 16 residues. With 4 bases removed from V and 3 bases from J, the gap between germline ends came to 15 bases. The germline V gene encodes CDR1 KGHSH and CDR2 LQKENI. The CDR3 loop reads CASSLDRSVYTGELFF. The CDR3 DNA reads TGTGCCAGCTCACTTGACAGGAGTGTCTACACCGGGGAGCTGTTTTTT.

This clone has only one observation. This chain uses TRBV7-2 with TRBJ2-2, with a weak D call TRBD2 (6 bases). Germline CDR1 is SGHTA and CDR2 is FQGNSA. The CDR3 length is 15 residues. Trimming took off 3 bases at V and 2 bases at J, with 10 bases between the two ends. The CDR3 coding sequence is TGTGCCAGCAGCTTCTCTAGCGTAAACACCGGGGAGCTGTTTTTT. Translation: CASSFSSVNTGELFF.

The chain couples TRBV5-1 to TRBJ1-6, with a possible D match to TRBD1 (5 bases). The CDR3 runs to 15 residues. CDR1 and CDR2 from the germline V gene are SGHRS and YFSETQ. V lost 0 bases to trimming and J lost 7 bases, with 11 bases between them. The chain's CDR3 is CASSLAGVENSPLHF. CDR3 nucleotides: TGCGCCAGCAGCTTGGCGGGGGTCGAGAATTCACCCCTCCACTTT. Together with reference TRBV5-1 and TRBJ1-6, the CDR3 gives the full variable domain: KAGVTQTPRYLIKTRGQQVTLSCSPISGHRSVSWYQQTPGQGLQFLFEYFSETQRNKGNFPGRFSGRQFSNSRSEMNVSTLELGDSALYLCASSLAGVENSPLHFGNGTRLTVT.

The CDR3 nucleotides are TGTGCCAGCAGTTTTTCATGGGACAATGATAAAGAGACCCAGTACTTC. Translated: CASSFSWDNDKETQYF. V usage is TRBV28 and J usage is TRBJ2-5, with TRBD1 as a possible D gene (6 bases). Germline V gene data show CDR1 as MDHEN and CDR2 as SYDVKM. V shed 3 bases and J shed 3 bases, with 17 bases lying between them. This CDR3 has 16 residues.

The J gene is TRBJ1-3, the V gene TRBV5-6; 7 nucleotides match TRBD1. CDR1 and CDR2 (germline): SGHDT, YYEEEE. This CDR3 contains 19 residues. Trimming took 2 bases from V and 0 from J; bases not matched to a gene: 14. The CDR3 loop is CASSFLRAGTAPSGNTIYF. The CDR3 DNA reads TGTGCCAGCAGCTTCCTCCGGGCCGGGACAGCTCCCTCTGGAAACACCATATATTTT. Full variable domain (missing parts from reference TRBV5-6 and TRBJ1-3): DAGVTQSPTHLIKTRGQQVTLRCSPKSGHDTVSWYQQALGQGPQFIFQYYEEEERQRGNFPDRFSGHQFPNYSSELNVNALLLGDSALYLCASSFLRAGTAPSGNTIYFGEGSWLTVV.

This rearrangement joins TRBV19 to TRBJ2-1; 8 nucleotides match TRBD2. J gave up 4 bases and V 2 bases, and 7 bases lay outside the gene matches. The CDR3 loop spans 16 amino acids. The germline V gene encodes CDR1 LNHDA and CDR2 SQIVND (reference sequence). CDR3 loop: CASSIRSSGHYNEQFF. CDR3 nucleotide sequence: TGTGCCAGTAGTATAAGGTCTAGCGGGCATTACAATGAGCAGTTCTTC. The entire variable domain, with the rest obtained from reference TRBV19 and TRBJ2-1, is as follows: DGGITQSPKYLFRKEGQNVTLSCEQNLNHDAMYWYRQDPGQGLRLIYYSQIVNDFQKGDIAEGYSVSREKKESFPLTVTSAQKNPTAFYLCASSIRSSGHYNEQFFGPGTRLTVL.